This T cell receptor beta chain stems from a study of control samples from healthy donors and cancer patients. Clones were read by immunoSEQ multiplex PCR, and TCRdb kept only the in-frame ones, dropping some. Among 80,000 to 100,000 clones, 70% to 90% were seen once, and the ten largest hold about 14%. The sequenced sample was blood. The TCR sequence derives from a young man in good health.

CDR3 region: CASSLLVSTDTQYF. The CDR3 DNA sequence: TGTGCCAGCAGTTTACTAGTTAGCACAGATACGCAGTATTTT. V is TRBV27 and J is TRBJ2-3; no clear D gene. CDR1 MNHEY and CDR2 SMNVEV come from the germline V gene (reference sequence). This CDR3 contains 14 residues. Between the trimmed V and J ends, which lost 2 bases and 0 bases, there was a span of 6 bases.